This T cell receptor beta chain was sequenced for a study of cytomegalovirus exposure and HLA in healthy donors. Study results and limitations: The majority of TCR sequences were rare, yet some public TCRs appeared in many donors.

The study ran its PCR with 60 Vbeta and 13 Jbeta primers. The data were produced by immunoSEQ multiplex PCR, yet TCRdb's version contains in-frame clones alone and is incomplete. The repertoire has 100,000 to 150,000 clones, about 78% of them found once; the top ten carry approximately 2.6%. V was pared by 5 bases and J by 2 bases, with 14 bases between. Germline V lookup: CDR1 SGHVS, CDR2 FQNEAQ. The CDR3 totals 15 residues. About this clone itself: Its antigen is not known.

J is TRBJ2-3 and V is TRBV7-8, with D perhaps matching TRBD1 (6 bases). This sequence was found in a human donor in good health. Sequenced material: PBMCs. In DNA, the CDR3 is TGTGCCAGCAGCCGCACTAGGACAGCCACAGATACGCAGTATTTT. It yields the protein CASSRTRTATDTQYF.